Listed below are T cell receptor beta chains from one sample, sequenced in a study of OX40 agonist ivuxolimab in advanced cancers. Data came from immunoSEQ multiplex PCR; TCRdb stores just in-frame clones and leaves some out. The sample lists tens of thousands of clones, roughly 86% occurring once. Source: CD4+ or CD8+ T cells sorted from blood, taken in a trial of the OX40 agonist ivuxolimab. All receptors come from an adult with an advanced solid tumor such as melanoma, head and neck, liver or kidney cancer. Each CDR3 is given with its conserved first and last residue. The D gene is left open where the match is weak. Size values are once, few and many counts, or a class for expanded clones, and some rows have none.

j_gene	len	v_gene	abundance	d_gene	CDR3nt	CDR3aa
TRBJ1-1	13	TRBV2	-	-	TGTGCCAGCAGTGACGAGGTTCAGACTGAAGCTTTCTTT	CASSDEVQTEAFF
TRBJ1-5	12	TRBV28	once	-	TGTGCCAGCAGTCTCGTCAGTCAGCCCCAGCATTTT	CASSLVSQPQHF
TRBJ2-5	13	TRBV5-1	once	-	TGCGCCAGCAGCCTCGGGCGGCAAGAGACCCAGTACTTC	CASSLGRQETQYF
TRBJ2-7	14	TRBV2	-	TRBD1	TGTGCCAGCAGTGAACAGGGGCAGGGGGACGAGCAGTACTTC	CASSEQGQGDEQYF
TRBJ2-7	11	TRBV20-1	-	-	TGCAGTTCAAGGACTGGCCACGAGCAGTACTTC	CSSRTGHEQYF
TRBJ2-1	16	TRBV29-1	once	TRBD2	TGCAGCGTTGAAGATACTAGCGGGAGCTTCTACAATGAGCAGTTCTTC	CSVEDTSGSFYNEQFF
TRBJ2-2	17	TRBV1	-	-	TGCACCAGCAGCCCGGCCAAGTCGGGGAGATGGGGCGGGGAGCTGTTTTTT	CTSSPAKSGRWGGELFF
TRBJ1-5	15	TRBV28	-	-	TGTGCCAGCAGTTTATTCGGAAATAGCAATCAGCCCCAGCATTTT	CASSLFGNSNQPQHF
TRBJ2-7	14	TRBV11-2	-	-	TGTGCCAGCAGCTTACGGGCCACCGGGGTTGAGCAGTACTTC	CASSLRATGVEQYF
TRBJ1-5	15	TRBV27	-	-	TGTGCCAGCAGACTTACCCCCGGGAGGGATCAGCCCCAGCATTTT	CASRLTPGRDQPQHF
TRBJ1-1	13	TRBV7-2	-	-	TGTGCCAGCAGCTTCCGAATGAACACTGAAGCTTTCTTT	CASSFRMNTEAFF
TRBJ2-7	17	TRBV27	medium-sized	-	TGTGCCAGCACCGAGTACTCGGGACGGAGAAACTCCTACGAGCAGTACTTC	CASTEYSGRRNSYEQYF
TRBJ1-3	15	TRBV5-1	-	-	TGCGCCAGCAGCTTGAGGGCCGGGAACGGAAACACCATATATTTT	CASSLRAGNGNTIYF
TRBJ2-6	16	TRBV9	-	-	TGTGCCAGCAGCAATGACAGATCCTCTGGGGCCAACGTCCTGACTTTC	CASSNDRSSGANVLTF
TRBJ1-1	15	TRBV6-1	-	TRBD1	TGTGCCAGCAGTTCAGGACAGGGGGGAAACACTGAAGCTTTCTTT	CASSSGQGGNTEAFF
TRBJ2-7	15	TRBV5-6	-	TRBD1	TGTGCCAGCAGCCTCCCGACAGGGATCAGCTACGAGCAGTACTTC	CASSLPTGISYEQYF
TRBJ2-7	12	TRBV7-2	-	-	TGTGCCAGCAGCTTACAGGGGATCGAGCAGTACTTC	CASSLQGIEQYF
TRBJ1-1	10	TRBV20-1	few	TRBD1	TGCAGTGCTCTAGACAGGGGAGCTTTCTTT	CSALDRGAFF
TRBJ2-1	14	TRBV19	-	TRBD2	TGTGCCAGTAGTACTAGCGGGGGGCGAGGTGAGCAGTTCTTC	CASSTSGGRGEQFF
TRBJ2-1	18	TRBV27	-	-	TGTGCCAGCAGTTTATCGGCCTTCGCGGGGCCCCCCCAAAGTGAGCAGTTCTTC	CASSLSAFAGPPQSEQFF
TRBJ2-3	14	TRBV4-1	-	-	TGCGCCAGCAGCCTCACTACCGTGACAGATACGCAGTATTTT	CASSLTTVTDTQYF
TRBJ2-2	16	TRBV5-1	-	TRBD2	TGCGCCAGCAGCTTAAGTCTAGCGGCGAACACCGGGGAGCTGTTTTTT	CASSLSLAANTGELFF
TRBJ2-2	15	TRBV5-6	-	-	TGTGCCAGCAGCTTGGTGGGGGCGCGCACCGGGGAGCTGTTTTTT	CASSLVGARTGELFF
TRBJ2-7	15	TRBV6-5	-	TRBD1	TGTGCCAGCAGCCCCCGAAGGACAGGGGTCAACGAGCAGTACTTC	CASSPRRTGVNEQYF
TRBJ1-1	13	TRBV9	-	TRBD1	TGTGCCAGCAGCGGGGGGACAGCGCATAGGGCTTTCTTT	CASSGGTAHRAFF
TRBJ2-3	16	TRBV25-1	-	TRBD2	TGTGCCAGCAGTGTTTCTCTAGCGGGAAGCACAGATACGCAGTATTTT	CASSVSLAGSTDTQYF
TRBJ2-5	14	TRBV6-5	once	TRBD1	TGTGCCAGCAGCCTACAGGGGAGCCAAGAGACCCAGTACTTC	CASSLQGSQETQYF
TRBJ2-3	17	TRBV9	-	TRBD2	TGTGCCAGCAGCGTCCTTAAGGCGGGGGGGCCATCAGATACGCAGTATTTT	CASSVLKAGGPSDTQYF
TRBJ1-1	14	TRBV5-1	-	-	TGCGCCAGCAGCTTTATAGGGACACTCACCGAAGCTTTCTTT	CASSFIGTLTEAFF
TRBJ2-5	16	TRBV11-2	-	TRBD2	TGTGCCAGCAGCACAGGGACTAGCGGGTACGAAGAGACCCAGTACTTC	CASSTGTSGYEETQYF
TRBJ2-1	15	TRBV7-2	-	TRBD2	TGTGCCAGCCGTCCAGCGGGGAGCTCCTACAATGAGCAGTTCTTC	CASRPAGSSYNEQFF
TRBJ2-5	13	TRBV7-9	-	-	TGTGCCAGCAGCACGCGGGGGCCCGAGACCCAGTACTTC	CASSTRGPETQYF
TRBJ1-1	11	TRBV7-8	-	-	TGTGCCAGCATAGCGAGCACTGAAGCTTTCTTT	CASIASTEAFF
TRBJ2-2	16	TRBV5-1	-	-	TGCGCCAGCAGCTTGGCAGGAGCTGGAAGGGTCGGGGAGCTGTTTTTT	CASSLAGAGRVGELFF
TRBJ1-1	13	TRBV25-1	-	TRBD1	TGTGCCAGCAATAGAGGGGGCAAGACTGAAGCTTTCTTT	CASNRGGKTEAFF
TRBJ2-1	14	TRBV7-2	once	-	TGTGCCAGCAGCGTTCAACTAGGGGAGAATGAGCAGTTCTTC	CASSVQLGENEQFF
TRBJ2-7	18	TRBV5-6	once	-	TGTGCCAGCAGCTTGAGATTCCCGGACAGGGAGGGAGCCTACGAGCAGTACTTC	CASSLRFPDREGAYEQYF
TRBJ2-1	13	TRBV7-8	-	-	TGTGCCAGCAGCTTACTGGCCTACAATGAGCAGTTCTTC	CASSLLAYNEQFF
TRBJ1-4	17	TRBV18	few	TRBD1	TGTGCCAGCTCACGTCCGGGACAGGGGGCCGGCGGGGAAAAACTGTTTTTT	CASSRPGQGAGGEKLFF
TRBJ2-7	15	TRBV5-1	few	TRBD1	TGCGCCAGCAGCCAACCGGGACAGGGGGCCAACGAGCAGTACTTC	CASSQPGQGANEQYF
TRBJ2-3	15	TRBV7-8	-	-	TGTGCCAGCAGCTTAGCGCCGCGGGGCCCAGATACGCAGTATTTT	CASSLAPRGPDTQYF
TRBJ2-1	15	TRBV5-4	-	TRBD2	TGTGCCAGCAGCTTCGGCGGGGGGCAGGGATATGAGCAGTTCTTC	CASSFGGGQGYEQFF
TRBJ2-3	15	TRBV9	once	-	TGTGCCAGCAGCCCGGGACGCTTTAGCACAGATACGCAGTATTTT	CASSPGRFSTDTQYF
TRBJ2-5	15	TRBV7-5	-	-	TGTGCCAGAAGCTTAGAGGGCAGTCTCCAAGAGACCCAGTACTTC	CARSLEGSLQETQYF
TRBJ2-2	16	TRBV28	-	TRBD1	TGTGCCAGCAGTTCATTCGGGACAGGTCCCACCGGGGAGCTGTTTTTT	CASSSFGTGPTGELFF
TRBJ1-1	16	TRBV9	-	TRBD1	TGTGCCAGCAGCGAGGGTCAGGGGGCATCGGACACTGAAGCTTTCTTT	CASSEGQGASDTEAFF
TRBJ2-7	15	TRBV2	few	-	TGTGCCAGCAGTGAAGATCAGGGGCGAAGAGACGAGCAGTACTTC	CASSEDQGRRDEQYF
TRBJ2-2	13	TRBV7-2	-	-	TGTGCCAGCACCCTGATGGGGACCGGGGAGCTGTTTTTT	CASTLMGTGELFF
TRBJ2-5	16	TRBV18	once	-	TGTGCCAGCTCACCGGGATTCGGAGTCGGGCAAGAGACCCAGTACTTC	CASSPGFGVGQETQYF
TRBJ2-3	16	TRBV4-1	few	-	TGCGCCAGCAGCCAAGGGGCAGGGCGTCACACAGATACGCAGTATTTT	CASSQGAGRHTDTQYF
TRBJ2-1	15	TRBV6-1	-	-	TGTGCCGGCCGTGAGGGGCCGAGCTCCTACAATGAGCAGTTCTTC	CAGREGPSSYNEQFF
TRBJ2-3	14	TRBV5-1	few	-	TGCGCCAGCAGCAGCCGGGACAGCACAGATACGCAGTATTTT	CASSSRDSTDTQYF
TRBJ2-7	13	TRBV5-6	-	-	TGTGCCAGCAGCCGGCGGGAACCCTACGAGCAGTACTTC	CASSRREPYEQYF
TRBJ2-5	15	TRBV9	few	-	TGTGCCAGCAGCGTAGGTTCTGGAGGGTTAGAGACCCAGTACTTC	CASSVGSGGLETQYF
TRBJ2-7	14	TRBV2	-	-	TGTGCCAGCAGTGAAGAGGCAGGCGGCAACGAGCAGTACTTC	CASSEEAGGNEQYF
TRBJ2-3	15	TRBV28	-	-	TGTGCCAGCAGCCCCCGGGACTTCGACCCAGATACGCAGTATTTT	CASSPRDFDPDTQYF
TRBJ2-5	15	TRBV28	-	-	TGTGCCAGCAAAGGGCAGGGAGCAGCACAAGAGACCCAGTACTTC	CASKGQGAAQETQYF
TRBJ1-2	15	TRBV6-1	-	TRBD1	TGTGCCAGCAGTGCGAAGAGGACAGGGAACTATGGCTACACCTTC	CASSAKRTGNYGYTF
TRBJ1-6	14	TRBV6-5	-	-	TGTGCCAGCAAACCTGACTCCTATAATTCACCCCTCCACTTT	CASKPDSYNSPLHF